Below, 9 T cell receptor beta chains from the same sample are listed, as sequenced in a study of CD8+ T cells in alopecia areata. RNA extraction was followed by reverse transcription into cDNA, which acted as the sequencing template. The table came from immunoSEQ multiplex PCR; TCRdb's copy has only in-frame clones and leaves some out. The repertoire has about 150,000 clones, about 51% of them found once; the top ten carry 19%. Here the sequenced sample was CD8+ T cells sorted from blood, taken at week 0. These receptors were collected from a human donor with alopecia areata.

This clone turned up a few times. V usage is TRBV19 and J usage is TRBJ1-1; no firm D call. The ends were cut back, 6 bases at V and 4 bases at J, with 9 bases in the middle. Germline V gene sequence: CDR1 LNHDA, CDR2 SQIVND (reference sequence). This CDR3 contains 12 residues. Here the CDR3 reads CASRTGSTEAFF. CDR3 nucleotide sequence: TGTGCCAGTAGAACGGGCTCCACTGAAGCTTTCTTT.

The CDR3 spells CASSKTGSSYNEQFF. The CDR3 nucleotides are TGTGCCAGCAGTAAGACAGGGAGCTCCTACAATGAGCAGTTCTTC. The genes are TRBV27 and TRBJ2-1; 7 bases are shared with TRBD1. The CDR3 runs to 15 residues. Germline V lookup: CDR1 MNHEY, CDR2 SMNVEV (reference sequence). V was pared by 5 bases and J by 0 bases, with 4 bases of the junction left unmatched.

This rearrangement joins TRBV5-6 to TRBJ1-4; D unclear. CDR1 and CDR2 (germline): SGHDT, YYEEEE. The CDR3 has 12 residues. The V end was cut by 4 bases, the J end by 8 bases, with 9 bases between. The CDR3 nucleotides read TGTGCCAGCAGCGACCAAGGGGAAAAACTGTTTTTT. This encodes CASSDQGEKLFF. Supplemented by reference TRBV5-6 and TRBJ1-4, the full variable domain reads DAGVTQSPTHLIKTRGQQVTLRCSPKSGHDTVSWYQQALGQGPQFIFQYYEEEERQRGNFPDRFSGHQFPNYSSELNVNALLLGDSALYLCASSDQGEKLFFGSGTQLSVL.

The chain couples TRBV2 to TRBJ1-5; D call uncertain. CDR3 size: 15 residues. CDR1 and CDR2 (germline): SNHLY, FYNNEI. The V end lost 2 bases, the J end lost 2 bases, and 10 bases lay between the germline ends. The CDR3 protein is CASSERRQGNQPQHF. The CDR3 DNA is TGTGCCAGCAGTGAACGGCGGCAGGGCAATCAGCCCCAGCATTTT.

The rearrangement uses TRBV27 and TRBJ2-2; D assignment may be TRBD1 or TRBD2 (5 bases each). The germline CDR1 and CDR2 sequences are MNHEY and SMNVEV (reference sequence). The CDR3 length is 15 residues. V was clipped by 4 bases and J by 5 bases, with 14 bases between them. CDR3: CASSSAGALTGELFF. The CDR3, as DNA: TGTGCCAGCAGTTCAGCCGGGGCGCTTACCGGGGAGCTGTTTTTT.

The genes are TRBV5-1 and TRBJ2-5; D possibly corresponds to TRBD2 (5 bases). Trimming cost V 0 bases and J 5 bases, with 8 bases left between them. Germline assignment: CDR1 SGHRS and CDR2 YFSETQ. The CDR3 sequence is 13 residues long. CDR3 sequence reads: CASSLAGGETQYF. The CDR3 coding sequence is TGCGCCAGCAGCTTGGCTGGAGGCGAGACCCAGTACTTC.

This clone came up a few times. V and J are TRBV29-1 and TRBJ2-2; TRBD1 aligns across 10 bases. The V gene end was trimmed by 6 bases and the J gene end by 1 base; junction bases not matched to a gene: 5. This CDR3 contains 15 residues. Germline lookup yields CDR1 SQVTM and CDR2 ANQGSEA. DNA of the CDR3: TGCAGCGTCGACTGGACAGGGGGGAACACCGGGGAGCTGTTTTTT. Protein sequence: CSVDWTGGNTGELFF.

This clone was counted only a few times. This rearrangement joins TRBV4-3 to TRBJ2-7; D is unclear. V was cut by 0 bases and J by 0 bases, with 9 bases left in between. The CDR3 totals 15 residues. Germline-derived CDR1 and CDR2 are LGHNA and YSLEER. As DNA, the CDR3 is TGCGCCAGCAGCCAAGATATGGAATACTCCTACGAGCAGTACTTC. Amino acid sequence: CASSQDMEYSYEQYF.

The chain is built from TRBV29-1 and TRBJ2-7; 7 bases map to TRBD1. The length of the CDR3 is 17 residues. V lost 3 bases to trimming and J lost 2 bases; unmatched junction nucleotides: 16. Germline lookup yields CDR1 SQVTM and CDR2 ANQGSEA. The DNA for the CDR3 is TGCAGCGTTGAGCGAAGGCGTACCGGGACAGCGACCTACGAGCAGTACTTC. Translated, it gives CSVERRRTGTATYEQYF.